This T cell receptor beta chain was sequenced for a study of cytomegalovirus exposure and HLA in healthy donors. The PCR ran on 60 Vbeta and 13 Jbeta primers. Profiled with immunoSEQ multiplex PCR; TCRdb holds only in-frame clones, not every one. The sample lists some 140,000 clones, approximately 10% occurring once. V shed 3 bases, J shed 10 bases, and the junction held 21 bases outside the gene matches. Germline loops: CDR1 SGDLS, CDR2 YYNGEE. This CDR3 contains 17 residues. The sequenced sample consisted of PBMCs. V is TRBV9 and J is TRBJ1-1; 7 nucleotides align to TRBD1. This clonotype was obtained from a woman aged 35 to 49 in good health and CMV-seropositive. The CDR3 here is CASSEGGMGKTGSRAFF. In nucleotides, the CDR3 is TGTGCCAGCAGCGAGGGAGGAATGGGGAAGACAGGGTCAAGAGCTTTCTTT. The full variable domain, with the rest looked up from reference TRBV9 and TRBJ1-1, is DSGVTQTPKHLITATGQRVTLRCSPRSGDLSVYWYQQSLDQGLQFLIQYYNGEERAKGNILERFSAQQFPDLHSELNLSSLELGDSALYFCASSEGGMGKTGSRAFFGQGTRLTVV.